In this sample, the clone carrying this T cell receptor (beta chain) turned up a few times. The antigen is not known. As defined, naive CD8 cells were CD45RO-negative and positively selected for CCR7, with terminally differentiated effector memory CD45RA+ cells excluded. DNA at around 200 ng, approximately 30,000 T cell genomes, went into sorted-subset replicate PCRs. The data were produced by immunoSEQ multiplex PCR, yet TCRdb's version contains in-frame clones alone and is incomplete. The sample includes around 2,000,000 clones, 90% to 95% seen only once; the top ten take more than 1.5%. The J segment lost 1 base and the V segment lost 0 bases, leaving 2 bases of the junction unmatched. Germline V gene sequence: CDR1 SQVTM, CDR2 ANQGSEA. The CDR3 contains 14 residues. This record comes from a study of shared clonotypes between healthy human individuals. Whole-study findings and limits: A handful of donors had 5% to 6% of their naive CD4 clonotypes in common. The small donor group covered limited genetic and exposure diversity.

The specimen was naive CD8+ T cells from PBMCs. V gene TRBV29-1 combines with J gene TRBJ1-1; 7 bases match TRBD1. This TCR was recovered from a man younger than 30 in good health. Some clones in this sample may be carry-over from other donors' samples. CDR3 sequence reads: CSVEERDRNTEAFF. CDR3 sequence (DNA): TGCAGCGTTGAAGAGAGGGACAGGAACACTGAAGCTTTCTTT.